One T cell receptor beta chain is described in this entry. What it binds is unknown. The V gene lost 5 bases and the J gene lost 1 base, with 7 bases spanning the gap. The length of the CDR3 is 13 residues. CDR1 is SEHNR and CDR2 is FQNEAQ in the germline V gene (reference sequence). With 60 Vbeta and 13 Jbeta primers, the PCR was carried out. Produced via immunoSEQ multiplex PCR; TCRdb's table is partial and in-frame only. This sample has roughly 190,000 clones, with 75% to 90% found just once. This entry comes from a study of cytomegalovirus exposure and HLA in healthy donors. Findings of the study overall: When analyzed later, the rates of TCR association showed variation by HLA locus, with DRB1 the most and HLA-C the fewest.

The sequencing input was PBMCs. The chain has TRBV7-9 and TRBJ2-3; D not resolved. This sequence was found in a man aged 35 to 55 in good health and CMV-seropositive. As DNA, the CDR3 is TGTGCCAGCAGCGAGGCCCGCACAGATACGCAGTATTTT. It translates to CASSEARTDTQYF.